This T cell receptor beta chain was found in a study of shared clonotypes between healthy human individuals. Findings and caveats of the study: Non-shared clonotypes had lower generation probabilities than clonotypes shared by all four sorted-subset donors. Sequencing depth was expected to affect clonotype sharing among donors. Incompleteness in sorted-subset sequencing, despite large depth, was shown by rarefaction.

Sequencing used immunoSEQ multiplex PCR; TCRdb keeps in-frame clones, though not all of them. The table shows 2 million to 2.5 million clones, with 85% to 95% occurring only once. Researchers partitioned CD4+ cells into CD45RA+ naive and CD45RA-negative memory subsets. A word on this clone: Its antigen remains unidentified. Other DNA sequences from this sample encode an identical CDR3 as well.

In germline, CDR1 is DFQATT, CDR2 SNEGSKA (reference sequence). CDR3 length equals 10 residues. V was shortened by 3 bases and J by 7 bases, with 3 bases between the two germline ends. The chain has TRBV20-1 and TRBJ1-4, with D unclear. Sequences were obtained from naive CD4+ T cells sorted from blood. The subset was: CD45RA+ positively selected. This clonotype was obtained from a man between 18 and 35 years old in good health. DNA for the CDR3: TGCAGTGCTAGTAGTGAAAAACTGTTTTTT. Amino acids: CSASSEKLFF.